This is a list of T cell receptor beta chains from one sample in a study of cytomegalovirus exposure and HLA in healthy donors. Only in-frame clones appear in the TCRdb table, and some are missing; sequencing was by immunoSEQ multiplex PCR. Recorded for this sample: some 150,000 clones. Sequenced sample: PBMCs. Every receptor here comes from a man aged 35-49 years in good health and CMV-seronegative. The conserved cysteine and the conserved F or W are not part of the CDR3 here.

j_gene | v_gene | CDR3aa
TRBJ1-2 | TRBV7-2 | ASRPGTGVYGYT
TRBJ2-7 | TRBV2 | ASSDGTATYEQY
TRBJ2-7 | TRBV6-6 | ASSRLAGYEQY
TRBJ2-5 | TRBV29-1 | SVAWTSGGAEGTQY
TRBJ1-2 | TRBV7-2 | ASRSGTGDYGYT
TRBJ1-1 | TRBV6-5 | ASSYGLATGGTEAF
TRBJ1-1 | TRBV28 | ASRPGQGDEAF
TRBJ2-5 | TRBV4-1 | ASSQPDQETQY
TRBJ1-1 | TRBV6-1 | ASRASGAPSTEAF
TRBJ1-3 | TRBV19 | ASRRTGSGNTIY
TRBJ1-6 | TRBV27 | ASSLRTDPYNSPLH
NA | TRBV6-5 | ASSSPRYEQY
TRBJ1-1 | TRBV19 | ASSILGSTEAF
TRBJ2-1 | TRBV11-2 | ASSPGTSGVEQF
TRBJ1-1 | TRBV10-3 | AIRLNTGGAGSTEAF
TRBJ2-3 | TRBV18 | ASSPGTITDTQY
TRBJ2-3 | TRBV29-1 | SVELVREQGSITDTQY
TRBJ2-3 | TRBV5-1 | ASKRSGVTDTQY
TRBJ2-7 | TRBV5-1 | ASTPQAGVYYEQY
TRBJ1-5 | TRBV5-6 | ASSLTGGQPQH
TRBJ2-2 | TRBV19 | ASSASGTSGGPNTGELF
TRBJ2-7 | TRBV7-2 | ASSSPGTYEQY
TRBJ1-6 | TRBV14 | ASSPERVRGPPGRSPLH
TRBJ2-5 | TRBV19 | ASSIASGAQETQY
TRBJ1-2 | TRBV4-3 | ASSQATGGAGGYT
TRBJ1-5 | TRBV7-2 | ASSLTQGRDQPQH
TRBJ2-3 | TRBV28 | ASSSRLGTDTQY
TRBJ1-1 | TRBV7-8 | ASSLVGGLRNTEAF
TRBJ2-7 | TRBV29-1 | SVTGAGGLHEQY
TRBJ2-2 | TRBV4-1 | ASSAAANTGELF
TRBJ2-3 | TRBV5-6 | ASSLYGSSTDTQY
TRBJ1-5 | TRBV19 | ASRNQGRQPQH
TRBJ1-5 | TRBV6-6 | ASRPGTANQPQH